Each of the 20 T cell receptor beta chains below was sequenced from the same sample in a study of cytomegalovirus exposure and HLA in healthy donors. 13 Jbeta primers and 60 Vbeta primers were used for the PCR. Some clones are missing from TCRdb's copy, which holds only in-frame ones; the method was immunoSEQ multiplex PCR. The table lists 200,000 to 250,000 clones. Sequencing was carried out using PBMCs. These receptors came from a woman aged 30 to 39 in good health and CMV-seropositive.

The chain couples TRBV29-1 to TRBJ2-5; D unresolved. Germline CDR1 SQVTM, CDR2 ANQGSEA. Trimming cost V 7 bases and J 1 base, with 16 bases left between them. The length of the CDR3 is 14 residues. The CDR3 DNA reads TGCAGCGCGAGATCTAGGTTTCCCCAAGAGACCCAGTACTTC. Residues: CSARSRFPQETQYF.

CDR3 loop: CASSIVGSSADTQYF. The CDR3 bases are TGTGCCAGTAGTATAGTTGGGAGCAGCGCAGATACGCAGTATTTT. The rearrangement uses TRBV19 and TRBJ2-3, with a tentative D call TRBD2 (5 bases). Trimming cost V 1 base and J 4 bases, with 12 bases left between them. Germline assignment: CDR1 LNHDA and CDR2 SQIVND (reference sequence). CDR3 length equals 15 residues.

The chain joins TRBV4-1 to TRBJ2-1, with 9 bases identical to TRBD2. J lost 5 bases, V lost 1 base, and 15 bases had no gene match. Germline values: CDR1 MGHRA, CDR2 YSYEKL. This CDR3 contains 19 residues. The CDR3 nucleotides read TGCGCCAGCAGCCAAGCTCCCAGGGCATGGGCGGGAGGGAACAATGAGCAGTTCTTC. It codes for CASSQAPRAWAGGNNEQFF.

V and J are TRBV6-5 and TRBJ1-5; D is perhaps TRBD1 (6 bases). Germline loops: CDR1 MNHEY, CDR2 SVGAGI. The CDR3 is made up of 14 amino acids. Trimming removed 6 bases from V and 4 bases from J, with 13 bases in between. The CDR3 sequence: CASSDRYLNQPQHF. As DNA, the CDR3 is TGTGCCAGCAGCGACAGGTATCTTAATCAGCCCCAGCATTTT.

The chain combines TRBV30 with TRBJ1-6; 10 positions match TRBD1. This CDR3 comprises 18 residues. Germline V CDR1 and CDR2: GTSNPN, SVGIG (reference sequence). Trimming cost V 7 bases and J 0 bases; bases outside gene matches: 12. The CDR3 here is CASTGQGYSSSYNSPLHF. CDR3 DNA sequence: TGTGCCTCCACGGGACAGGGGTATTCTAGCTCCTATAATTCACCCCTCCACTTT. The whole variable domain, filled in from reference TRBV30 and TRBJ1-6, reads SQTIHQWPATLVQPVGSPLSLECTVEGTSNPNLYWYRQAAGRGLQLLFYSVGIGQISSEVPQNLSASRPQDRQFILSSKKLLLSDSGFYLCASTGQGYSSSYNSPLHFGNGTRLTVT.

V is TRBV28 and J is TRBJ2-5, with 7 bases lining up with TRBD2. The V gene end was trimmed by 5 bases and the J gene end by 2 bases; junction bases not matched to a gene: 11. The CDR3 is made up of 16 amino acids. Looked up from germline, CDR1 is MDHEN and CDR2 is SYDVKM. The CDR3 bases are TGTGCCAGCAGTCCGCCCTGGCGGGAGCCGCAAGAGACCCAGTACTTC. Translation: CASSPPWREPQETQYF.

The CDR3 DNA reads TGTGCCAGCTCACCACTCGGGCGTACAGGATGGTATGGCTACACCTTC. This sequence encodes CASSPLGRTGWYGYTF. This chain uses TRBV18 with TRBJ1-2; a weak D match, TRBD1 (5 bases). The CDR3 runs 16 residues. CDR1 and CDR2 (germline): KGHSH, LQKENI. V was cut by 1 base and J by 5 bases, with 17 bases left in between. Full variable domain (outside the CDR3, taken from reference TRBV18 and TRBJ1-2): NAGVMQNPRHLVRRRGQEARLRCSPMKGHSHVYWYRQLPEEGLKFMVYLQKENIIDESGMPKERFSAEFPKEGPSILRIQQVVRGDSAAYFCASSPLGRTGWYGYTFGSGTRLTVV.

The CDR3 reads CASSESQGAWTEAFF. DNA of the CDR3: TGTGCCAGCAGTGAAAGCCAGGGGGCATGGACTGAAGCTTTCTTT. The V and J genes are TRBV2 and TRBJ1-1; TRBD1 agrees at 8 bases. This CDR3 is built from 15 residues. In germline, CDR1 is SNHLY, CDR2 FYNNEI. V lost 2 bases to trimming and J lost 5 bases; unmatched junction nucleotides: 7.

V usage is TRBV18 and J usage is TRBJ2-7; 8 bases line up with TRBD1. The germline gives CDR1 KGHSH, CDR2 LQKENI. The CDR3 spans 15 residues. The J segment lost 0 bases and the V segment lost 3 bases, leaving 4 bases of the junction unmatched. CDR3 sequence (DNA): TGTGCCAGCTCACCCGGGACAGGCCTCTCCTACGAGCAGTACTTC. The encoded protein is CASSPGTGLSYEQYF. Based on the CDR3 plus reference TRBV18 and TRBJ2-7, the full variable domain is NAGVMQNPRHLVRRRGQEARLRCSPMKGHSHVYWYRQLPEEGLKFMVYLQKENIIDESGMPKERFSAEFPKEGPSILRIQQVVRGDSAAYFCASSPGTGLSYEQYFGPGTRLTVT.

Notes on this clone: Germline and junction disagree at one end, which may indicate a read error. Additional DNA sequences in this sample encode the identical CDR3. The chain recombines TRBV15 with TRBJ1-2; unclear D gene. CDR1 and CDR2 from the germline V gene are LNHNV and YYDKDF (reference sequence). The CDR3 has 14 amino acids. CDR3 protein: CATSRDLQQYGYTF. Written as DNA, the CDR3 is TGTGCCACTAGCAGAGATCTACAGCAGTATGGCTACACCTTC. The full variable domain, rest sourced from reference TRBV15 and TRBJ1-2, is DAMVIQNPRYQVTQFGKPVTLSCSQTLNHNVMYWYQQKSSQAPKLLFHYYDKDFNNEADTPDNFQSRRPNTSFCFLDIRSPGLGDTAMYLCATSRDLQQYGYTFGSGTRLTVV.

The J gene is TRBJ1-2, the V gene TRBV19; D is uncertain. CDR1 is LNHDA, CDR2 SQIVND, per germline (reference sequence). This CDR3 is 14 amino acids long. V was shortened by 3 bases and J by 4 bases, with 12 bases between the two germline ends. CDR3 coding DNA: TGTGCCAGTAGTATTGGGTTCTCGGGCTATGGCTACACCTTC. Its protein is CASSIGFSGYGYTF.

The chain is built from TRBV7-9 and TRBJ2-7; D gene unclear. The V end lost 7 bases, the J end lost 6 bases, and 13 bases lay between the germline ends. Germline CDR1 SEHNR, CDR2 FQNEAQ (reference sequence). CDR3 length: 12 residues. The CDR3 protein is CASMLGPREQYF. The CDR3 DNA follows: TGTGCCAGCATGTTGGGCCCCCGCGAGCAGTACTTC.

This chain connects TRBV4-3 to TRBJ1-3; TRBD1 might be the D (5 bases). This CDR3 is built from 17 residues. Germline CDR1 and CDR2: LGHNA and YSLEER. The germline V and J ends were trimmed by 2 bases and 1 base, with 15 bases remaining between them. The CDR3 nucleotides are TGCGCCAGCAGCCAAACTAACTCGGGGGTTTCTGGAAACACCATATATTTT. As protein: CASSQTNSGVSGNTIYF.

V usage is TRBV10-3 and J usage is TRBJ1-2; tentative D call: TRBD1 (5 bases). The ends were cut back, 4 bases at V and 2 bases at J, with 14 bases in the middle. Germline V CDR1 and CDR2: ENHRY, SYGVKD. This CDR3 comprises 15 residues. In DNA form, the CDR3 reads TGTGCCATCAGTGCTAGGGTACAGGACAACTATGGCTACACCTTC. Translation gives CAISARVQDNYGYTF.

This chain connects TRBV7-2 to TRBJ2-7, with D possibly matching TRBD2 (5 bases). Germline CDR1 SGHTA, CDR2 FQGNSA. The CDR3 runs to 14 residues. V shed 3 bases and J shed 6 bases, with 15 bases lying between them. CDR3 amino acids: CASSLREPPVEQYF. The CDR3 bases are TGTGCCAGCAGCTTGAGGGAGCCCCCGGTCGAGCAGTACTTC.

In regard to this clone: The sample has other DNA sequences that encode this CDR3 too. This chain links TRBV6-5 with TRBJ1-1; D not resolved. V dropped 6 bases and J dropped 5 bases, with 19 bases sitting between them. This CDR3 region has 15 residues. Per germline, CDR1 MNHEY and CDR2 SVGAGI. This CDR3 is CASSSNREARTEAFF. DNA for the CDR3: TGTGCCAGCAGCAGCAACCGGGAGGCGAGGACTGAAGCTTTCTTT.

The rearrangement links TRBV11-2 to TRBJ1-3; weak D call: TRBD1 (5 bases). The CDR3 sequence is 15 residues long. Trimming took 0 bases from V and 3 from J, leaving 9 bases between them. CDR1 is SGHAT, CDR2 FQNNGV, per germline. CDR3 protein: CASSLEAGIGNTIYF. CDR3 in DNA: TGTGCCAGCAGCTTAGAGGCAGGGATTGGAAACACCATATATTTT.

Remarks on this clone: The junction and the germline gene differ at one end; a read error may be behind it. Other DNA variants within this sample encode the same CDR3. V is TRBV5-4 and J is TRBJ1-1; weak D call: TRBD1 (6 bases). From germline, CDR1 is SGHNT and CDR2 YYREEE (reference sequence). The CDR3 runs to 16 residues. The CDR3 DNA reads TGTGCCAGCAGCTTGGGGGCACAGGGTCCGAACACCGAAGCTTTCTTT. Its protein is CASSLGAQGPNTEAFF.

This chain joins TRBV4-3 and TRBJ2-7; TRBD2 aligns across 14 bases. This CDR3 is built from 18 residues. Germline V gene data show CDR1 as LGHNA and CDR2 as YSLEER. V gave up 3 bases and J gave up 5 bases; unmatched junction bases: 12. The chain's CDR3 is CASSQLVTSGRAGDEQYF. The CDR3 DNA reads TGCGCCAGCAGCCAGTTAGTGACTAGCGGGAGGGCCGGAGACGAGCAGTACTTC.

The V call is TRBV23-1, the J call TRBJ1-5; TRBD1 is a possible D gene (6 bases). TRBV23-1 is classed as an ORF, of uncertain function. The CDR3 loop spans 17 amino acids. The V end lost 2 bases, the J end lost 2 bases, and 16 bases lay between the germline ends. This chain's CDR3 is CASSQPKQGWGNQPQHF. In DNA form, the CDR3 reads TGCGCCAGCAGTCAACCGAAACAGGGATGGGGCAATCAGCCCCAGCATTTT.